These 27 T cell receptor beta chains originate from one sample sequenced in a study of blood T cell repertoires in COVID-19. Using immunoSEQ multiplex PCR, the repertoire was profiled, and TCRdb retains in-frame clones only, with some absent. The sample lists 70,000 or so clones, 90% occurring once. Sequenced input: peripheral blood. All receptors come from a human donor in a cohort sampled during active COVID-19.

The chain combines TRBV27 with TRBJ1-3; D may be TRBD1 (5 bases). This CDR3 region has 15 residues. Germline V gene data show CDR1 as MNHEY and CDR2 as SMNVEV (reference sequence). V was trimmed by 0 bases and J by 0 bases, leaving 6 bases between them. The CDR3 here is CASSLSGGSGNTIYF. Written as DNA, the CDR3 is TGTGCCAGCAGTTTATCGGGGGGCTCTGGAAACACCATATATTTT.

CDR3 residues: CATSDFASGGYEQYF. CDR3 in DNA: TGTGCCACCAGTGATTTCGCTAGCGGGGGCTACGAGCAGTACTTC. The chain uses TRBV24-1 and TRBJ2-7, with 10 bases that match TRBD2. J gave up 3 bases and V 1 base, and 2 bases lay outside the gene matches. Germline values: CDR1 KGHDR, CDR2 SFDVKD. The CDR3 has 15 residues.

This clone was counted only a few times. The J gene is TRBJ1-6, the V gene TRBV7-5; the table calls TRBD1, which could not be checked here. TRBV7-5 is an annotated pseudogene. The CDR3 runs to 14 residues. CDR3: CARSLNRANSPLHF. CDR3 DNA sequence: TGTGCCAGAAGCTTAAACAGGGCAAATTCACCCCTCCACTTT.

The V and J genes are TRBV15 and TRBJ1-5; maybe TRBD1 (5 bases). This CDR3 contains 13 residues. Germline loops: CDR1 LNHNV, CDR2 YYDKDF (reference sequence). V was cut by 9 bases and J by 5 bases, with 14 bases left in between. The DNA for the CDR3 is TGTGCCACGGCGTGGGGGGACCATCAGCCCCAGCATTTT. Amino acids: CATAWGDHQPQHF.

V usage is TRBV7-9 and J usage is TRBJ2-7, with 12 bases lining up with TRBD2. V lost 3 bases to trimming and J lost 2 bases; unmatched junction nucleotides: 2. CDR1 and CDR2 from the germline V gene are SEHNR and FQNEAQ (reference sequence). This CDR3 region has 15 residues. The CDR3 spells CASSLGLAGPYEQYF. CDR3 coding DNA: TGTGCCAGCAGCTTGGGACTAGCGGGCCCCTACGAGCAGTACTTC.

This clone was recorded once. The chain combines TRBV18 with TRBJ2-1; D ambiguous. CDR1 and CDR2 (germline): KGHSH, LQKENI. This CDR3 has 14 residues. V was pared by 2 bases and J by 2 bases, with 7 bases between. This CDR3 reads CASSPIAAYNEQFF. The DNA of the CDR3 is TGTGCCAGCTCACCAATAGCCGCCTACAATGAGCAGTTCTTC.

The chain uses TRBV5-4 and TRBJ2-1, with 9 bases matching TRBD2. This CDR3 has 15 residues. Germline CDR1 SGHNT, CDR2 YYREEE (reference sequence). Trimming cost V 4 bases and J 2 bases; bases outside gene matches: 4. The CDR3 loop is CASSPQREAYNEQFF. The CDR3 nucleotides are TGTGCCAGCAGCCCCCAGCGGGAGGCCTACAATGAGCAGTTCTTC.

The V call is TRBV18, the J call TRBJ2-7, with 8 bases lining up with TRBD1. In germline, CDR1 is KGHSH, CDR2 LQKENI. The CDR3 runs 14 residues. The trim removed 6 bases at V and 5 bases at J, leaving 9 bases unmatched. CDR3 protein: CASSLDRGGNEQYF. The CDR3 nucleotides are TGTGCCAGCTCTCTAGACAGGGGAGGCAACGAGCAGTACTTC.

The chain employs TRBV10-1 and TRBJ2-7; D uncertain. The CDR3 spans 16 residues. V gave up 5 bases and J gave up 3 bases, with 20 bases separating them. From germline, CDR1 is WNHNN and CDR2 SYGVQD (reference sequence). CDR3 sequence: CASSSPPVLSNYEQYF. The CDR3 DNA is TGCGCCAGCAGTAGCCCCCCCGTTCTATCGAACTACGAGCAGTACTTC.

The chain is built from TRBV7-8 and TRBJ2-1; D might be TRBD2 (6 bases). The CDR3 is 16 amino acids. In germline, CDR1 is SGHVS, CDR2 FQNEAQ. V dropped 3 bases and J dropped 6 bases, with 18 bases sitting between them. CDR3 DNA: TGTGCCAGCAGCTTCACCCCGGAGGGAGTAGGCAATGAGCAGTTCTTC. As protein: CASSFTPEGVGNEQFF.

The table lists this clone with a count of one. V and J are TRBV28 and TRBJ1-1; 8 nucleotides line up with TRBD1. Looked up from germline, CDR1 is MDHEN and CDR2 is SYDVKM. The CDR3 is 14 amino acids. J lost 4 bases, V lost 6 bases, and 7 bases had no gene match. DNA for the CDR3: TGTGCCAGCAGCCACAGGGGGGCTGGCACTGAAGCTTTCTTT. Translating it yields CASSHRGAGTEAFF.

CDR3 sequence: CASSSRTSAQETQYF. For the CDR3, the DNA is TGCGCCAGCAGCTCTCGGACTAGCGCGCAAGAGACCCAGTACTTC. The chain recombines TRBV5-1 with TRBJ2-5; TRBD2 matches at 9 bases. Germline CDR1 and CDR2: SGHRS and YFSETQ. V trimming: 3 bases; J trimming: 2 bases; junction bases outside the gene matches: 5. This CDR3 has 15 residues.

The chain uses TRBV9 and TRBJ1-1; tentatively, D is TRBD1 (6 bases). CDR1 is SGDLS and CDR2 is YYNGEE in the germline V gene. V lost 2 bases to trimming and J lost 0 bases, with 11 bases between them. There are 15 residues in the CDR3. CDR3 residues: CASSVEGQLNTEAFF. The CDR3 DNA follows: TGTGCCAGCAGCGTCGAAGGACAGCTGAACACTGAAGCTTTCTTT.

Here the CDR3 reads CASRPTGGWETQYF. The CDR3 DNA reads as TGTGCCAGCAGGCCAACAGGGGGCTGGGAGACCCAGTACTTC. The rearrangement joins TRBV2 to TRBJ2-5; TRBD1 agrees at 9 bases. The CDR3 covers 14 residues. Germline lookup yields CDR1 SNHLY and CDR2 FYNNEI. V dropped 6 bases and J dropped 5; count of bases not matched to a gene: 7.

The chain employs TRBV29-1 and TRBJ2-1, with D possibly matching TRBD1 (6 bases). The CDR3 runs to 15 residues. Germline V CDR1 and CDR2: SQVTM, ANQGSEA. Trimming shortened V by 1 base and J by 7 bases, and 17 bases separated the two germline ends. Written as DNA, the CDR3 is TGCAGCGTTGAAGGGGGATTTGCAGGGGCGAATGAGCAGTTCTTC. Translation gives CSVEGGFAGANEQFF.

The V call is TRBV7-2, the J call TRBJ2-1; 9 nucleotides agree with TRBD2. In germline, CDR1 is SGHTA, CDR2 FQGNSA. Trimming took 1 base from V and 6 from J; bases not matched to a gene: 4. This CDR3 is built from 15 residues. The CDR3, as DNA: TGTGCCAGCAGCTTAGTAGGCGGGAGGGCCAATGAGCAGTTCTTC. It encodes CASSLVGGRANEQFF.

The chain links TRBV4-2 to TRBJ1-6, with 8 bases aligning to TRBD1. This CDR3 is built from 17 residues. Trimming removed 0 bases from V and 10 bases from J; junction bases left unmatched: 11. Germline CDR1 and CDR2: LGHNA and YNFKEQ. The CDR3 spells CASSQDAAGTGSSPLHF. CDR3 nucleotide sequence: TGTGCCAGCAGCCAAGATGCCGCCGGGACAGGCAGCTCACCCCTCCACTTT.

The chain recombines TRBV7-3 with TRBJ2-3; D may be TRBD2 (7 bases). This CDR3 is built from 16 residues. V was pared by 1 base and J by 2 bases, with 13 bases between. The V gene's germline CDR1 is SGHTA and CDR2 FQGTGA. The CDR3: CASSLKGGLLTDTQYF. The CDR3 DNA follows: TGTGCCAGCAGCTTAAAGGGGGGGCTTCTCACAGATACGCAGTATTTT.

The chain employs TRBV7-9 and TRBJ2-3; perhaps TRBD2 as D (6 bases). The V gene lost 6 bases and the J gene lost 5 bases, with 9 bases spanning the gap. CDR3 length: 12 residues. The germline gives CDR1 SEHNR, CDR2 FQNEAQ (reference sequence). In DNA form, the CDR3 reads TGTGCCAGCAGGGGGGGTTTAGATACGCAGTATTTT. Residues: CASRGGLDTQYF.

The genes are TRBV2 and TRBJ2-3, with D perhaps TRBD1 (5 bases). Germline V gene lookup returns CDR1 SNHLY and CDR2 FYNNEI. Trimming pared 7 bases from V and 0 bases from J, leaving 14 bases between. The CDR3 is 15 residues long. In nucleotides, the CDR3 is TGTGCCAGCATGACCCGACAGCTTAGCACAGATACGCAGTATTTT. Protein: CASMTRQLSTDTQYF.

For this clone: This same CDR3 is encoded by further DNA sequences in the sample. V is TRBV19 and J is TRBJ2-5; TRBD2 agrees at 7 bases. The CDR3 totals 14 residues. Per the germline V gene, CDR1 is LNHDA and CDR2 is SQIVND (reference sequence). Germline trimming cut 1 base from V and 3 bases from J; bases unmatched to any gene: 2. CDR3 in DNA: TGTGCCAGTAGTATAGCAGCGGGAAAAGAGACCCAGTACTTC. Amino acid sequence: CASSIAAGKETQYF.

V and J are TRBV11-1 and TRBJ1-1; D uncertain. Germline CDR1 SGHAT, CDR2 FQDESV (reference sequence). CDR3 length: 13 residues. Trimming stripped 5 bases from V and 0 bases from J, with 7 bases between. The CDR3 coding sequence is TGTGCCAGCAGCCCCCAGTTGAACACTGAAGCTTTCTTT. Translated, it gives CASSPQLNTEAFF.

The chain combines TRBV5-6 with TRBJ2-3; 12 nucleotides align to TRBD2. Germline CDR1 SGHDT, CDR2 YYEEEE. The CDR3 has 16 amino acids. The J segment lost 6 bases and the V segment lost 0 bases, leaving 5 bases of the junction unmatched. This chain's CDR3 is CASSLVTSGRMDTQYF. The CDR3 bases are TGTGCCAGCAGCTTGGTCACTAGCGGGAGGATGGATACGCAGTATTTT.

This clone occurred once. The DNA of the CDR3 is TGTGCCAGCAGCTTAGCAGGGGTGGAGACCCAGTACTTC. It codes for CASSLAGVETQYF. The gene calls are TRBV7-9 and TRBJ2-5; D is perhaps TRBD1 (5 bases). Germline CDR1 reads SEHNR; CDR2 reads FQNEAQ (reference sequence). The CDR3 contains 13 residues. The V end lost 0 bases, the J end lost 5 bases, and 7 bases lay between the germline ends.

The chain links TRBV4-3 to TRBJ2-1; TRBD1 agrees at 7 bases. Germline lookup yields CDR1 LGHNA and CDR2 YSLEER. The CDR3 spans 17 residues. V was pared by 1 base and J by 6 bases, with 12 bases of the junction left unmatched. The CDR3 DNA reads as TGCGCCAGCAGCCAAGGAGGGGGCGGGTCCACTTCCAATGAGCAGTTCTTC. This encodes CASSQGGGGSTSNEQFF.

The V gene is TRBV28, the J gene TRBJ2-1; TRBD1 agrees at 8 bases. The germline CDR1 and CDR2 sequences are MDHEN and SYDVKM. The CDR3 covers 15 residues. V was pared by 1 base and J by 6 bases, with 5 bases of the junction left unmatched. For the CDR3, the DNA is TGTGCCAGCAGTTTATATGGACAGGGTGGCAATGAGCAGTTCTTC. This encodes CASSLYGQGGNEQFF.

The chain joins TRBV4-2 to TRBJ1-5, with D maybe TRBD1 (5 bases). The CDR3 is 15 residues long. Germline V gene sequence: CDR1 LGHNA, CDR2 YNFKEQ. Trimming removed 0 bases at V and 4 bases at J, with 10 bases between. CDR3 coding DNA: TGTGCCAGCAGCCAAGACAGGGCCGGGAATCAGCCCCAGCATTTT. It yields the protein CASSQDRAGNQPQHF.